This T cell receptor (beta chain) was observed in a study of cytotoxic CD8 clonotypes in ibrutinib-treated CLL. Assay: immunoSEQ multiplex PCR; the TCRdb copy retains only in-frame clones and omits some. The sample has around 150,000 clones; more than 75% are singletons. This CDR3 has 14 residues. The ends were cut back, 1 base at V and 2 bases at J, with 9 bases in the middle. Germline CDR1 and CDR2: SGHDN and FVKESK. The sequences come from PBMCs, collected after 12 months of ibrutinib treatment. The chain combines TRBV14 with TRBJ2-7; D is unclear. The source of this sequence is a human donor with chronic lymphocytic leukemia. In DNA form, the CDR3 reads TGTGCCAGCAGCCAAGCACACGGACCCTACGAGCAGTACTTC. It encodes CASSQAHGPYEQYF.